Listed below are T cell receptor beta chains from one sample, sequenced in a study of identical twins. TCRdb called the 5' RACE reads again in MiXCR, with one record for every CDR3 protein. The sample comprises 300,000 to 350,000 distinct CDR3 sequences, roughly 12% of which are singletons, and just over 7% rests with the top ten. The same sample was also studied in work on yellow fever vaccine responses in identical twins.

The sequencing sample was made of CD8+ T cells sorted from blood. The origin of the receptors is a woman between 18 and 29 years old in good health. Both conserved end residues are part of each CDR3. The D gene is left open where the match is weak. Only some rows state a clone size, as once, few, many or a class for expanded clones.

V,size,J,D,CDR3,DNA
TRBV5-1,many,TRBJ2-5,TRBD1,CASSPKGTGEPLKETQYF,TGCGCCAGCAGCCCCAAGGGGACAGGGGAACCACTAAAAGAGACCCAGTACTTC
TRBV27,-,TRBJ2-1,TRBD2,CASRLTSGSSYNEQFF,TGTGCCAGCAGGCTAACTAGCGGGAGTTCCTACAATGAGCAGTTCTTC
TRBV3-1,-,TRBJ2-7,-,CATSKDPGQSYEQYF,TGTGCCACCAGCAAAGACCCCGGACAGTCCTACGAGCAGTACTTC
TRBV28,few,TRBJ2-5,-,CASSQLSGTETQYF,TGTGCCAGCAGCCAATTATCCGGGACAGAGACCCAGTACTTC
TRBV5-4,-,TRBJ2-4,-,CASSQTRGLAKNIQYF,TGTGCCAGCAGCCAAACCAGAGGACTAGCCAAAAACATTCAGTACTTC
TRBV10-3,-,TRBJ2-2,-,CAIPLRTTNTGELFF,TGTGCCATCCCACTTAGGACCACCAACACCGGGGAGCTGTTTTTT
TRBV4-1,many,TRBJ1-6,-,CASSPRQEAYNSPLHF,TGCGCCAGCAGCCCTAGACAGGAGGCGTATAATTCACCCCTCCACTTT
TRBV7-3,-,TRBJ2-2,-,CASSSHQENTGELFF,TGTGCCAGCAGCTCCCACCAGGAGAACACCGGGGAGCTGTTTTTT
TRBV20-1,few,TRBJ1-1,-,CSAPHLLNTEAFF,TGCAGTGCCCCCCATCTCTTGAACACTGAAGCTTTCTTT
TRBV28,-,TRBJ1-5,-,CASGGLKRGQPQHF,TGTGCCAGCGGCGGGTTAAAGAGGGGTCAGCCCCAGCATTTT
TRBV20-1,-,TRBJ2-7,TRBD1,CSARKASGGPYEQYF,TGCAGTGCTAGGAAGGCGTCAGGGGGTCCCTACGAGCAGTACTTC
TRBV27,-,TRBJ2-1,-,CASSLTARDEQFF,TGTGCCAGCAGTTTAACAGCCAGGGATGAGCAGTTCTTC
TRBV28,few,TRBJ2-1,-,CASGTEQFF,TGTGCCAGCGGGACCGAGCAGTTCTTC
TRBV7-9,-,TRBJ2-7,-,CASSTDRDSYEQYF,TGTGCCAGCAGCACCGACCGGGACTCCTACGAGCAGTACTTC
TRBV10-3,few,TRBJ1-2,-,CAISMSGRYPSIGYTF,TGTGCCATCAGTATGTCGGGGAGATACCCCTCTATCGGCTACACCTTC
TRBV12-3/TRBV12-4,few,TRBJ2-7,-,CASSLWRHEQYF,TGTGCCAGCAGTTTATGGCGCCACGAGCAGTACTTC
TRBV5-5,-,TRBJ1-4,-,CASSSGGPLNEKLFF,TGTGCCAGCAGCTCCGGCGGGCCACTTAATGAAAAACTGTTTTTT
TRBV7-2,few,TRBJ2-3,TRBD2,CASSIIAGGSTDTQYF,TGTGCCAGCAGCATAATAGCGGGAGGTTCCACAGATACGCAGTATTTT
TRBV29-1,-,TRBJ2-1,TRBD2,CSVEGLAGAKSSYNEQFF,TGCAGCGTTGAGGGACTAGCGGGAGCGAAGAGCTCCTACAATGAGCAGTTCTTC
TRBV5-1,-,TRBJ2-1,TRBD1,CASSLGPQGASDEQFF,TGCGCCAGCAGCTTGGGTCCACAGGGGGCGAGTGATGAGCAGTTCTTC
TRBV29-1,few,TRBJ2-5,-,CSVGGVGQETQYF,TGCAGCGTTGGGGGGGTCGGGCAAGAGACCCAGTACTTC
TRBV25-1,many,TRBJ2-5,-,CASSTFGGGETQYF,TGTGCCAGCTCGACGTTCGGGGGTGGGGAGACCCAGTACTTC
TRBV27,-,TRBJ2-7,TRBD2,CASSLFASGSYEQYF,TGTGCCAGCAGTTTATTTGCTAGCGGGAGTTACGAGCAGTACTTC
TRBV7-9,few,TRBJ2-1,TRBD2,CASSFPGEREMFDEQFF,TGTGCCAGCAGCTTTCCCGGTGAGCGGGAGATGTTCGATGAGCAGTTCTTC
TRBV7-9,many,TRBJ1-2,TRBD1,CASSSKVGDRGEPWHGYTF,TGTGCCAGCAGCTCCAAGGTGGGGGACAGGGGAGAACCGTGGCATGGCTACACCTTC
TRBV4-1,few,TRBJ2-2,-,CASSQDLGGVGELFF,TGCGCCAGCAGCCAAGATTTAGGAGGGGTCGGGGAGCTGTTTTTT
TRBV13,once,TRBJ2-2,-,CASSLGRPGELFF,TGTGCCAGCAGCTTAGGGCGACCCGGGGAGCTGTTTTTT
TRBV12-3/TRBV12-4,-,TRBJ1-1,-,CASSFRDWGTEAFF,TGTGCCAGCAGTTTCCGTGACTGGGGCACTGAAGCTTTCTTT
TRBV5-5,few,TRBJ2-1,TRBD2,CASSPGLAGGYYNEQFF,TGTGCCAGCAGCCCGGGACTAGCGGGAGGGTATTACAATGAGCAGTTCTTC
TRBV4-1,many,TRBJ1-1,-,CASSQVGVNTEAFF,TGCGCCAGCAGCCAAGTAGGCGTGAACACTGAAGCTTTCTTT
TRBV28,-,TRBJ2-7,-,CASSPLGREQYF,TGTGCCAGCAGTCCCCTGGGGCGGGAGCAGTACTTC
TRBV27,-,TRBJ2-3,-,CATGSRLLGDTQYF,TGTGCCACCGGTAGCAGGCTCCTGGGGGATACGCAGTATTTT
TRBV2,few,TRBJ2-7,-,CATTASLVYEQYF,TGTGCCACAACGGCTTCTCTCGTCTACGAGCAGTACTTC
TRBV5-1,few,TRBJ2-1,-,CASSFGRLGYNEQFF,TGCGCCAGCAGCTTTGGCAGGTTGGGATACAATGAGCAGTTCTTC
TRBV29-1,many,TRBJ2-1,-,CSVEDPRGRQDEQFF,TGCAGCGTTGAAGACCCCAGGGGTCGTCAGGATGAGCAGTTCTTC